This TCR beta chain was obtained from a study of PD-L1 blockade in urothelial cancer. Measured with immunoSEQ multiplex PCR; TCRdb has only the in-frame clones, and not every one. The table records tens of thousands of clones, around 88% of them present only once. This sample's time point: pretreatment peripheral blood. Germline V gives CDR1 SGHDT, CDR2 YYEEEE. The V and J ends lost 3 bases and 7 bases respectively, with 14 bases between them. The CDR3 covers 13 residues. The material sequenced was PBMCs, taken around atezolizumab (anti-PD-L1) treatment. This chain links TRBV5-6 with TRBJ2-7; no clear D gene. The receptor's source is a woman aged 60-75 years with urothelial cancer. CDR3 sequence: CASSSARFGEQYF. As DNA, the CDR3 is TGTGCCAGCAGCTCGGCCAGGTTTGGGGAGCAGTACTTC.